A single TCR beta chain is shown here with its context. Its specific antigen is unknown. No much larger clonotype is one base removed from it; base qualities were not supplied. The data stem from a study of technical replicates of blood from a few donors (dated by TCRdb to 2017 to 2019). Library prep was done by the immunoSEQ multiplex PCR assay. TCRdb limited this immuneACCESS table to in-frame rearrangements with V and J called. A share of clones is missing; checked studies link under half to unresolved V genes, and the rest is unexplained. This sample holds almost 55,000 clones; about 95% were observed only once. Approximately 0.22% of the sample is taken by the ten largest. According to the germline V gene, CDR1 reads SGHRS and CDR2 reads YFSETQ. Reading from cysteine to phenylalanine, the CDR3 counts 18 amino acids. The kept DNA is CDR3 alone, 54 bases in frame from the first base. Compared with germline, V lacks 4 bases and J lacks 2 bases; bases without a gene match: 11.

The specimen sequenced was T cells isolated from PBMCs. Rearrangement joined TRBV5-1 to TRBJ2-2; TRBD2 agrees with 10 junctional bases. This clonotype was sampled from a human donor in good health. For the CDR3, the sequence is CASSPGASGSYNTGELFF. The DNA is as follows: TGCGCCAGCAGCCCTGGGGCTAGCGGGAGTTATAACACCGGGGAGCTGTTTTTT.